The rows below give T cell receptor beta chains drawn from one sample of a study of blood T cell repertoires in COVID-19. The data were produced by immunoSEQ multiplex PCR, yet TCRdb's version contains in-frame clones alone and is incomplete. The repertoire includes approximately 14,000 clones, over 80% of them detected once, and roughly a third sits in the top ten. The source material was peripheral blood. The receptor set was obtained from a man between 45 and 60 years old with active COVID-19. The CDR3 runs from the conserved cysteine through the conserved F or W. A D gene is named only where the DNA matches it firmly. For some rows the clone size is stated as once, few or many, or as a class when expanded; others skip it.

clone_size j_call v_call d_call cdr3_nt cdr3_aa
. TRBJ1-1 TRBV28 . TGTGCCAGCAGTTTGACAGCCGGAACTGAAGCTTTCTTT CASSLTAGTEAFF
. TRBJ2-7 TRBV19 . TGTGCCAGTAGTATAGATCGGCAGGGCGACGCCTACGAGCAGTACTTC CASSIDRQGDAYEQYF
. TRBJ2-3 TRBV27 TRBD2 TGTGCCAGCAGTTTATCCTTTCTAGCGGGAGGGACTAGCACAGATACGCAGTATTTT CASSLSFLAGGTSTDTQYF
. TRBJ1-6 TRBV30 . TGTGCCTGGAGGTGGCAGGGGAATTCACCCCTCCACTTT CAWRWQGNSPLHF
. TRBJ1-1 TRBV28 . TGTGCCAGCAGTCCCCCGGGGGGTAACGCTGAAGCTTTCTTT CASSPPGGNAEAFF
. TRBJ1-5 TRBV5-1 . TGCGCCAGCAGCTCAACTGGAGTATTAGGGCGGGTTGACAATCAGCCCCAGCATTTT CASSSTGVLGRVDNQPQHF
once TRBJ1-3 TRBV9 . TGTGCCAGCAGCGTAAGTTGGGGCGCGGGAAACACCATATATTTT CASSVSWGAGNTIYF
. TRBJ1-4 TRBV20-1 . TGCAGTGCTAGTGAACTGGGAAGGGAGACTAATGAAAAACTGTTTTTT CSASELGRETNEKLFF
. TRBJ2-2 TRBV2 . TGTGCCAGCAGTTTAGGGGCTAGCGCCGGGGAGCTGTTTTTT CASSLGASAGELFF
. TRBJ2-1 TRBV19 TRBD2 TGTGCCAGCACTACTAGCGGGAGTTACAATGAGCAGTTCTTC CASTTSGSYNEQFF
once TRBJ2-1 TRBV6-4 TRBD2 TGTGCCAGCAGTGACCTCCCTAGCGGGAGGGCCGAGCAGTTCTTC CASSDLPSGRAEQFF
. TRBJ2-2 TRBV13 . TGTGCCAGCAGCCAGAACACCGGGGAGCTGTTTTTT CASSQNTGELFF
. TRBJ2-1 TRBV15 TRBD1 TGTGCCACCAGCAGAGGGTCACAGGGGGCGCACAATGAGCAGTTCTTC CATSRGSQGAHNEQFF
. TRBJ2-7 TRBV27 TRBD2 TGTGCCAGCAGTCCCTCAGCGGGAGAAGGTTCCTACGAGCAGTACTTC CASSPSAGEGSYEQYF
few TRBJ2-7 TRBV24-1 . TGTGCCACCAGTTCCCCAGATACCTACGAGCAGTACTTC CATSSPDTYEQYF
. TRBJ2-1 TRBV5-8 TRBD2 TGTGCCAGCAGCTCCCAAGGGACTAGCTCCTACAATGAGCAGTTCTTC CASSSQGTSSYNEQFF
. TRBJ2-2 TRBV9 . TGTGCCAGCAGCTACGACAGTAGCCACACCGGGGAGCTGTTTTTT CASSYDSSHTGELFF
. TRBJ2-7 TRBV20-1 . TGCAGTGCTAGTACAGGGATATACGAGCAGTACTTC CSASTGIYEQYF
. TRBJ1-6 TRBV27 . TGTGCCAGCAGTTTAGCCGGGACTATGTATTCACCCCTCCACTTT CASSLAGTMYSPLHF
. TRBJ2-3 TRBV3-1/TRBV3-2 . TGTGCCAGCAGCCCGCCTAACACAGATACGCAGTATTTT CASSPPNTDTQYF
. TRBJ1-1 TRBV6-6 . TGTGCCAGCAGTCGAGGTCAACAGGAGAACACTGAAGCTTTCTTT CASSRGQQENTEAFF
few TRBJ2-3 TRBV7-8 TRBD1 TGTGCCAGCAGCTTAGCGCAGACAGGGATCACAGATACGCAGTATTTT CASSLAQTGITDTQYF
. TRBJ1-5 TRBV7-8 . TGTGCCAGCAGCTACGCGCGGCAGGGGAATCAGCCCCAGCATTTT CASSYARQGNQPQHF
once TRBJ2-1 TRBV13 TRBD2 TGTGCCAGCAGCTCTAGGACTAGCGGGAGGAATTTCCAAGAGCAGTTCTTC CASSSRTSGRNFQEQFF
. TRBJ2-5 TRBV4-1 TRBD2 TGCGCCAGCAGCCAAAGGGAGTCGGAACTAGCGGGGGCCCAGTACTTC CASSQRESELAGAQYF
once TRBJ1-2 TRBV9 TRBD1 TGTGCCAGCAGCGTAAATACAGGGGGCTATGGCTACACCTTC CASSVNTGGYGYTF
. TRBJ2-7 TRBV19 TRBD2 TGTGCCAGTAGTCCACTAGCGGGAGCCTCCGAGCAGTACTTC CASSPLAGASEQYF
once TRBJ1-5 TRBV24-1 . . CAIAPYREGQGDPSAISPSIF
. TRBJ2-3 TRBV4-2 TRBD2 TGTGCCAGCAGCCAAGAAGGTGGCGGGAGACCCGCAGATACGCAGTATTTT CASSQEGGGRPADTQYF
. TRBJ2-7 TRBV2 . TGTGCCAGCAGTGAGTATGGCTTATACTACGAGCAGTACTTC CASSEYGLYYEQYF
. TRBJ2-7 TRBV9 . TGTGCCAGTTCCTTTACGGGAGACGCCTACGAGCAGTACTTC CASSFTGDAYEQYF
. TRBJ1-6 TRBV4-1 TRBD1 TGCGCCAGCAGCCAAGGACAGGGCTCCTATAATTCACCCCTCCACTTT CASSQGQGSYNSPLHF